These T cell receptor beta chains were read from a single sample in a study of CD8 T cells in Susac syndrome. TCRdb independently ran MiXCR on the immunoSEQ multiplex PCR reads; one entry per CDR3 protein. The data hold 110,000 or so distinct CDR3 sequences, with 80% to 95% observed a single time. The sample consisted of CD4+ T cells from PBMCs. The source is a human donor in good health. The CDR3 runs from the conserved cysteine through the conserved F or W. The D gene is left open where the match is weak. Clone size appears in some rows only: once, few, many, or a class for an expanded clone.

TRBJ2-5 | - | TRBV21-1 | - | TGTGCCAGCAGCGCTTGGGACAGGGGGGAACAAGAGACCCAGTACTTC | CASSAWDRGEQETQYF
TRBJ2-7 | - | TRBV7-2 | - | TGTGCCAGCAGCTTAATTAGCGCCGCCGAGCAGTACTTC | CASSLISAAEQYF
TRBJ1-3 | - | TRBV5-1 | - | TGCGCCAGCAGCTTGGAGGTGGGGCTGCTGACTGGAAACACCATATATTTT | CASSLEVGLLTGNTIYF
TRBJ2-1 | - | TRBV2 | - | TGTGCCAGCAGTGTCGGGACTGTAAATGAGCAGTTCTTC | CASSVGTVNEQFF
TRBJ2-3 | - | TRBV19 | - | TGTGCCAGTAGTCTCAGGGATTCAGATACGCAGTATTTT | CASSLRDSDTQYF
TRBJ2-3 | - | TRBV19 | - | TGTGCCACTCTCGACTGGACCTCTAGCACAGATACGCAGTATTTT | CATLDWTSSTDTQYF
TRBJ2-1 | TRBD1 | TRBV5-1 | - | TGCGCCAGCAGCTTGATGGCCGGGACAGGGGTCAATGAGCAGTTCTTC | CASSLMAGTGVNEQFF
TRBJ1-2 | - | TRBV20-1 | - | TGCAGTGCTAGCAGGGGCGGGGGGTATGGCTACACCTTC | CSASRGGGYGYTF
TRBJ2-1 | TRBD2 | TRBV4-1 | once | TGCGCCAGCAGCAGGGAGGGTGAGCAGTTCTTC | CASSREGEQFF
TRBJ1-1 | - | TRBV6-6 | - | TGTGCCAGCAGCGACAGCATTAACACTGAAGCTTTCTTT | CASSDSINTEAFF
TRBJ2-5 | - | TRBV7-2 | - | TGTGCCAGCAGCTTAAACCTGGGCGAGGGAGAGACCCAGTACTTC | CASSLNLGEGETQYF
TRBJ2-3 | - | TRBV2 | - | TGTGCCAGCAGTGACCGACCAGATACGCAGTATTTT | CASSDRPDTQYF
TRBJ1-5 | - | TRBV19 | - | TGTGCCAGTCAAGGGACGTCCCTAAAGAGCAATCAGCCCCAGCATTTT | CASQGTSLKSNQPQHF
TRBJ1-2 | - | TRBV29-1 | - | TGCAGCGTTGTCACCGGGGGCAGGTCCTATGGCTACACCTTC | CSVVTGGRSYGYTF
TRBJ1-1 | TRBD1 | TRBV7-8 | - | TGTGCCAGCAGCTCTGACAGGGATACTGAAGCTTTCTTT | CASSSDRDTEAFF
TRBJ2-5 | TRBD2 | TRBV6-2/TRBV6-3 | - | TGTGCCAGCAGTGGAAGGACTAGCGGGAACCAAGAGACCCAGTACTTC | CASSGRTSGNQETQYF
TRBJ2-3 | - | TRBV29-1 | once | TGCAGCGTTGGAGCTGCAGATACGCAGTATTTT | CSVGAADTQYF
TRBJ2-1 | - | TRBV9 | once | TGTGCCAGCAGCGGCGACGGAGGGGTGGGTGTTGAGCAGTTCTTC | CASSGDGGVGVEQFF
TRBJ2-1 | - | TRBV11-1 | - | TGTGCCAGCAGCCCCCGTGTGAGATGGGACTCCGGGATGATGCTTCGGACCTACAATGAGCAGTTCTTC | CASSPRVRWDSGMMLRTYNEQFF
TRBJ1-1 | - | TRBV29-1 | - | TGCAGCGTTGCAGCGAACACTGAAGCTTTCTTT | CSVAANTEAFF
TRBJ1-5 | TRBD1 | TRBV18 | - | TGTGCCAGCTCTCAACGTCCGGGACAGGGTCCAGGATCGTCTCAGCCCCAGCATTTT | CASSQRPGQGPGSSQPQHF
TRBJ1-4 | TRBD1 | TRBV12-3/TRBV12-4 | - | TGTGCCAGCAGTTCGACAGGGACACACAATGAAAAACTGTTTTTT | CASSSTGTHNEKLFF
TRBJ2-3 | - | TRBV6-5 | - | TGTGCCAGCTATAGTGGGGGGCGTCCAGATACGCAGTATTTT | CASYSGGRPDTQYF
TRBJ2-6 | TRBD1 | TRBV7-2 | - | TGTGCCAGCAGCACGCAGACAGGGGGCTCTGGGGCCAACGTCCTGACTTTC | CASSTQTGGSGANVLTF
TRBJ2-2 | - | TRBV20-1 | - | TGCAGTGCTGGGTCTCAGGCGAACACCGGGGAGCTGTTTTTT | CSAGSQANTGELFF
TRBJ2-7 | - | TRBV12-3/TRBV12-4 | - | TGTGCCAGCACCCACCACTCGGGTTCCTACGAGCAGTACTTC | CASTHHSGSYEQYF
TRBJ1-2 | - | TRBV9 | - | TGTGCCAGCAGCCCCCGTTTAACCGGACAAGTCGGTGGCTACACCTTC | CASSPRLTGQVGGYTF
TRBJ1-5 | - | TRBV6-2/TRBV6-3 | once | TGTGCCAGCAGTTACGACAGGCCTAGCAATCAGCCCCAGCATTTT | CASSYDRPSNQPQHF
TRBJ2-2 | TRBD1 | TRBV6-1 | - | TGTGCCAGCAGTGCCCGGGACAGGTCGGGCACCGGGGAGCTGTTTTTT | CASSARDRSGTGELFF
TRBJ1-2 | TRBD1 | TRBV15 | - | TGTGCCACCAGCCACCGACAGGGTTACTATGGCTACACCTTC | CATSHRQGYYGYTF
TRBJ2-1 | TRBD2 | TRBV29-1 | - | TGCAGCGTTGGACTAGCGCAACGCTATGAGCAGTTCTTC | CSVGLAQRYEQFF
TRBJ2-4 | - | TRBV29-1 | - | TGCAGCGTTGTAGGGGAAGGCAACATTCAGTACTTC | CSVVGEGNIQYF
TRBJ1-2 | - | TRBV30 | - | TGTGCCTGGACAGACCAGGCTAACTATGGCTACACCTTC | CAWTDQANYGYTF
TRBJ1-5 | TRBD1 | TRBV7-6 | - | TGTGCCAGCAGCTTAGGAGGGGGCGGCGGCAGCAATCAGCCCCAGCATTTT | CASSLGGGGGSNQPQHF
TRBJ1-6 | TRBD1 | TRBV19 | - | TGTGCCAGTAGTACCGGAACCGGGACAGGGGAGTATGATGGGCGGCCTTCACCCCTCCACTTT | CASSTGTGTGEYDGRPSPLHF
TRBJ2-1 | TRBD2 | TRBV9 | - | TGTGCCAGCAGCGTAGGCTCGACTAGCGTTGACAATGAGCAGTTCTTC | CASSVGSTSVDNEQFF
TRBJ2-1 | TRBD2 | TRBV4-3 | - | TGCGCCAGCAGCCAGGCTAATAGCGGGTGGTACAATGAGCAGTTCTTC | CASSQANSGWYNEQFF
TRBJ2-7 | TRBD2 | TRBV13 | few | TGTGCCAGCAGCTTGGCTAGCGGGCTCTCCTACGAGCAGTACTTC | CASSLASGLSYEQYF
TRBJ1-2 | - | TRBV29-1 | - | TGCAGCGTTAAGGAGGTCAATGGCTACACCTTC | CSVKEVNGYTF
TRBJ1-2 | TRBD1 | TRBV19 | once | TGTGCCAGTAGGAGCAGGGGGCAGAATGGCTACACCTTC | CASRSRGQNGYTF